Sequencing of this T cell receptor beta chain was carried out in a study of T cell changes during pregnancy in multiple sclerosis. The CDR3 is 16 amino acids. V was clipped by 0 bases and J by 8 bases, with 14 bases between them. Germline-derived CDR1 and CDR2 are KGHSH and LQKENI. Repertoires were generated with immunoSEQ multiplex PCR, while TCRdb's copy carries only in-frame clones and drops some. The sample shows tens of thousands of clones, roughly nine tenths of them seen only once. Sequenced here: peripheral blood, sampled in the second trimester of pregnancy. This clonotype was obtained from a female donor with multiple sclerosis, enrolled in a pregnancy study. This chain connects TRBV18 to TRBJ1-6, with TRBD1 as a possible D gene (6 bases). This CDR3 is CASSPPGGPGDSPLHF. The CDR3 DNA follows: TGTGCCAGCTCACCACCGGGGGGGCCGGGTGATTCACCCCTCCACTTT.